The sample holds many counts of the clone carrying this TCR beta chain. The entry originates in a study of T-cell memory formation after mild COVID-19. Overall study: TCR clustering was largely donor specific.

The V gene end was trimmed by 6 bases and the J gene end by 4 bases; junction bases not matched to a gene: 8. This CDR3 spans 17 amino acids. TCRdb passed the 5' RACE reads through MiXCR, listing each CDR3 protein once. The table has more than 100,000 distinct CDR3 sequences, 5% to 6.5% seen once. The V and J genes are TRBV12-3 or TRBV12-4 and TRBJ2-2; TRBD2 matches at 13 bases. The sequence was obtained from an adult woman who had mild COVID-19 (a few samples of this study predate the infection). Cell type and time point are not known. The sequenced material came from PBMCs or a T cell subset sorted from them (not recorded which). This CDR3 is CASSRGLAGVGTGELFF. CDR3 coding DNA: TGTGCCAGCAGCCGAGGACTAGCGGGGGTGGGCACCGGGGAGCTGTTTTTT.